This TCR beta chain was profiled in a study of blood T cell repertoires in COVID-19. About the study: Some COVID-19 samples were acute and others convalescent; all came from the United States, Italy and Spain. PBMCs, B-cell-depleted T cells, or T cells provided the cDNA or gDNA that made up the material.

V was clipped by 5 bases and J by 7 bases; unmatched bases: 16. The CDR3 totals 16 residues. Germline CDR1 and CDR2: SGHRS and YFSETQ. In the source study's methods: Amplification of reference gene primers provided the estimated nucleated cell counts. Clones were read by immunoSEQ multiplex PCR, and TCRdb kept only the in-frame ones, dropping some. D and trimming were read from the DNA, whereas the V and J calls and clone size are those reported in that table. The sample has roughly 340,000 clones, more than 70% seen once. The TCR sequence derives from a woman in her sixties or seventies with COVID-19, enrolled during active disease. The sample comprised peripheral blood. The chain carries TRBV5-1 and TRBJ1-1; TRBD1 agrees at 8 bases. CDR3 region: CASSLTTGGSEIEAFF. CDR3 bases: TGCGCCAGCAGTTTAACCACAGGGGGGTCCGAGATTGAAGCTTTCTTT. Based on the CDR3 plus reference TRBV5-1 and TRBJ1-1, the full variable domain is KAGVTQTPRYLIKTRGQQVTLSCSPISGHRSVSWYQQTPGQGLQFLFEYFSETQRNKGNFPGRFSGRQFSNSRSEMNVSTLELGDSALYLCASSLTTGGSEIEAFFGQGTRLTVV.